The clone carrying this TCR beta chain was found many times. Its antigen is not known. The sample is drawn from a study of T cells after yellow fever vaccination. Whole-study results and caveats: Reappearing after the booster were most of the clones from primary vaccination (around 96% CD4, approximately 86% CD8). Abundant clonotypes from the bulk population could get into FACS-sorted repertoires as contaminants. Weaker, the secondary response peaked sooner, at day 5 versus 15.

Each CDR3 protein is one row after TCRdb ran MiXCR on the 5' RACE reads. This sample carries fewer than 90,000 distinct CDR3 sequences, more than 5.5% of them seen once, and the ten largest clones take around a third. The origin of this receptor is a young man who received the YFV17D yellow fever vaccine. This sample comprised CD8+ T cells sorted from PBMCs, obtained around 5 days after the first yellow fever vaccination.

CDR3 coding DNA: TGTGCCAGCAGCTTAGGGGTCGCCGGTGAAGCTTTCTTT. Its protein is CASSLGVAGEAFF. This chain uses TRBV7-8 with TRBJ1-1, with D uncertain. The CDR3 extends over 13 amino acids. Germline assignment: CDR1 SGHVS and CDR2 FQNEAQ. Trimming removed 1 base from V and 7 bases from J, with 10 bases in between.